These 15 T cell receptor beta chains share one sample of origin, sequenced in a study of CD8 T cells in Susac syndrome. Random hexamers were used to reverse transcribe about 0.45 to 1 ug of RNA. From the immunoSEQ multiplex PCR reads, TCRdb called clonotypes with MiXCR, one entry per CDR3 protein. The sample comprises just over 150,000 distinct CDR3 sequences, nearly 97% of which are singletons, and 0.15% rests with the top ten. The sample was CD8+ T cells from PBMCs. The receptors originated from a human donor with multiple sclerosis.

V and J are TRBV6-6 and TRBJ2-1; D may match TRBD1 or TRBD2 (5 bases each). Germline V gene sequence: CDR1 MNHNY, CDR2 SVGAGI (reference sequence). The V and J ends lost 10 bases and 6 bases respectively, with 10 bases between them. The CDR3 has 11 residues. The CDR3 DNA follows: TGTGCCATCGGGACCCCCAATGAGCAGTTCTTC. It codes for CAIGTPNEQFF.

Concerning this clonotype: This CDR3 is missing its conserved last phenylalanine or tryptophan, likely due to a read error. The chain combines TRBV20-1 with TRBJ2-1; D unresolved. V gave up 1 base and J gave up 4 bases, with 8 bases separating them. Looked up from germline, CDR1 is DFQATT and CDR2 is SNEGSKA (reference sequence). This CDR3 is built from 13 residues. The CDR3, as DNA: TGCAGTGCTAGAGCCGGAAGTTACAATGAGCAGTTCTCC. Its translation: CSARAGSYNEQFS.

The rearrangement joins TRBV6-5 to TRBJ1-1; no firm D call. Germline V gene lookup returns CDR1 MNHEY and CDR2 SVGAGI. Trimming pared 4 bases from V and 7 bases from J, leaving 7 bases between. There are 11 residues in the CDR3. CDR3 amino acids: CASSFSGEAFF. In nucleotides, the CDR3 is TGTGCCAGCAGTTTCAGCGGTGAAGCTTTCTTT.

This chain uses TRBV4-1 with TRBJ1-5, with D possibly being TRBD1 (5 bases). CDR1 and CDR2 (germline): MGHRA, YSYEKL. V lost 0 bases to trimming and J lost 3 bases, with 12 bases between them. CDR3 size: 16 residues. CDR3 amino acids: CASSQEEGVINQPQHF. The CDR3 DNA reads TGCGCCAGCAGCCAAGAGGAAGGGGTCATCAATCAGCCCCAGCATTTT.

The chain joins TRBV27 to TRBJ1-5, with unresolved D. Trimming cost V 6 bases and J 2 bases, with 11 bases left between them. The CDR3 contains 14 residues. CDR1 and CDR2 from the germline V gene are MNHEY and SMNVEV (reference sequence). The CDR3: CASSSGWGNQPQHF. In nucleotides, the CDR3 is TGTGCCAGCAGCTCCGGATGGGGCAATCAGCCCCAGCATTTT.

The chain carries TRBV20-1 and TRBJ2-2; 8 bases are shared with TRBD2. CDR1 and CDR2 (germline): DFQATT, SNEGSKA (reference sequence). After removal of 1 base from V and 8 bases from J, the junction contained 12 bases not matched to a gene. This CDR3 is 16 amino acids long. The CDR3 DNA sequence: TGCAGTGCTAGAGTGGCGGCTAGCGGGTGGGAGGGGGAGCTGTTTTTT. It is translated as CSARVAASGWEGELFF.

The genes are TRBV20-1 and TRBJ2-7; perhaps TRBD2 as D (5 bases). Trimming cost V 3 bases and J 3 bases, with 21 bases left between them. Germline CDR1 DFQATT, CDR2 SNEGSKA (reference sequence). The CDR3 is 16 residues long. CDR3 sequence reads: CSARDFRAHSNYEQYF. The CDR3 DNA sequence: TGCAGTGCTAGGGACTTTAGGGCCCATTCAAACTACGAGCAGTACTTC.

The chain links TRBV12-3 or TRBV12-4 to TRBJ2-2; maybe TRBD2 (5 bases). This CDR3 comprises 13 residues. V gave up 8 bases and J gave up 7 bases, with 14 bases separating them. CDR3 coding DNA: TGTGCCAGCGGGCGGGCGTATATCGGGGAGCTGTTTTTT. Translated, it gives CASGRAYIGELFF.

DNA for the CDR3: TGCAGCGCCTCAGGGGTGGTAGACACTGAAGCTTTCTTT. Translating it yields CSASGVVDTEAFF. The rearrangement joins TRBV29-1 to TRBJ1-1; possible D gene TRBD1, 6 bases. Germline V gene lookup returns CDR1 SQVTM and CDR2 ANQGSEA. Trimming took 7 bases from V and 3 from J, leaving 15 bases between them. The CDR3 consists of 13 residues.

This CDR3 reads CASSQDLRNSYEQYF. Here the CDR3 DNA reads TGTGCCAGCAGCCAAGATTTGCGGAACTCCTACGAGCAGTACTTC. The V gene is TRBV4-2, the J gene TRBJ2-7; no clear D gene. V lost 0 bases to trimming and J lost 0 bases, with 9 bases between them. The CDR3 is made up of 15 amino acids. CDR1 and CDR2 from the germline V gene are LGHNA and YNFKEQ.

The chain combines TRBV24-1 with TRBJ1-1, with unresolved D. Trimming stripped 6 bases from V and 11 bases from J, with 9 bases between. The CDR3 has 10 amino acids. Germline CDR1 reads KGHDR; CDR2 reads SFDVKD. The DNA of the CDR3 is TGTGCCACCAGTCAACGTCGGGCTTTCTTT. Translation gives CATSQRRAFF.

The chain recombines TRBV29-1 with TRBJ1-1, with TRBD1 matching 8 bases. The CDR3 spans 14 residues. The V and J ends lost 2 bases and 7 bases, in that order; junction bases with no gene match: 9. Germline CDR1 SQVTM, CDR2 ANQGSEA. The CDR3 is CSVEFRQGFGEAFF. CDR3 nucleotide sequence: TGCAGCGTTGAATTCCGACAGGGGTTTGGTGAAGCTTTCTTT.

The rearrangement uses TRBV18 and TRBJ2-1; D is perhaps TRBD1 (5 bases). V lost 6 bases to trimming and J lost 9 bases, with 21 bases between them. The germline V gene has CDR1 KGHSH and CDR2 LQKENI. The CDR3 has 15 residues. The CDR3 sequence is CASSTAIMDQSEQFF. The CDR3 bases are TGTGCCAGCTCGACAGCCATAATGGACCAAAGTGAGCAGTTCTTC.

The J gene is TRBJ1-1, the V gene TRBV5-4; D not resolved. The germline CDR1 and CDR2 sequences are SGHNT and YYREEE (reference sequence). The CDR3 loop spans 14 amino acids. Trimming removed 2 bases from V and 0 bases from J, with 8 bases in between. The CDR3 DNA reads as TGTGCCAGCAGCTTTTCAGTGGTGAACACTGAAGCTTTCTTT. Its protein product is CASSFSVVNTEAFF.

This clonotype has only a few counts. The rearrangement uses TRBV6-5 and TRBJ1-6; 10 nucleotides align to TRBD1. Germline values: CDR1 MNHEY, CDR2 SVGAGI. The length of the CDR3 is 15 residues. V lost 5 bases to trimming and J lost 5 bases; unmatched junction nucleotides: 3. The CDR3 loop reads CASSLGTGDNSPLHF. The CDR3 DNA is TGTGCCAGCAGTCTAGGGACAGGGGATAATTCACCCCTCCACTTT.